The 25 T cell receptor beta chains presented below share a single source sample, sequenced in a study of T cells expressing NK-cell markers. TCRdb reanalyzed the 5' RACE reads, giving one entry per CDR3 protein sequence and no DNA. The listing records approximately 150,000 distinct CDR3 sequences. The sequenced material came from blood T cells: a sorted CD56 or NKG2C T cell subset, CD4+ or CD8+ T cells, or bulk PBMC T cells (not recorded which). Source of these receptors: a man younger than 30 in good health.

The J gene is TRBJ2-1, the V gene TRBV3-1. The CDR3 extends over 16 amino acids. Germline-derived CDR1 and CDR2 are LGHDT and YNNKEL (reference sequence). The CDR3 protein is CASSQEGQWSYNEQFF.

This CDR3 reads CASSQRQNETMNTGELFF. V and J are TRBV6-2 or TRBV6-3 and TRBJ2-2; without DNA, the TCRdb call of TRBD1 cannot be checked. The CDR3 consists of 18 residues. The germline CDR1 and CDR2 sequences are MNHEY and SVGEGT.

The rearrangement uses TRBV4-3 and TRBJ2-7; TCRdb proposes TRBD2, but this gene call is untestable without DNA. CDR1 and CDR2 (germline): LGHNA, YSLEER. The CDR3 is 15 residues long. CDR3: CASSHDGGLGTEQYF.

This chain links TRBV7-2 with TRBJ2-7. In germline, CDR1 is SGHTA, CDR2 FQGNSA. This CDR3 comprises 13 residues. The CDR3 protein is CASSLETPTEQYF.

The chain's CDR3 is CASSGGQARGYTF. This chain links TRBV5-4 with TRBJ1-2; TCRdb's D gene call, TRBD1, goes unchecked for lack of DNA. The CDR3 totals 13 residues. Germline V CDR1 and CDR2: SGHNT, YYREEE (reference sequence).

This chain connects TRBV28 to TRBJ2-7; TCRdb's D gene call, TRBD1, goes unchecked for lack of DNA. Germline lookup yields CDR1 MDHEN and CDR2 SYDVKM. The length of the CDR3 is 15 residues. The chain's CDR3 is CASSPGRTISYEQYF.

The J gene is TRBJ2-1, the V gene TRBV10-3; TCRdb designates TRBD1, a call that cannot be tested without DNA. CDR3 length: 12 amino acids. Germline V CDR1 and CDR2: ENHRY, SYGVKD. Here the CDR3 reads CAITQGADEQFF.

The V call is TRBV3-1, the J call TRBJ2-7; the TRBD1 assignment by TCRdb is unverifiable without DNA. The CDR3 contains 15 residues. The germline V gene encodes CDR1 LGHDT and CDR2 YNNKEL (reference sequence). The CDR3 sequence: CASSQGGGAGYEQYF.

The gene calls are TRBV27 and TRBJ2-1; the TRBD2 assignment by TCRdb is unverifiable without DNA. Germline CDR1 reads MNHEY; CDR2 reads SMNVEV (reference sequence). This CDR3 comprises 16 residues. This chain's CDR3 is CASSLSWASGTNEQFF.

The V gene is TRBV7-9, the J gene TRBJ2-1. CDR1 is SEHNR and CDR2 is FQNEAQ in the germline V gene (reference sequence). This CDR3 has 13 amino acids. This chain's CDR3 is CASSLGGLDEQFF.

The chain is built from TRBV19 and TRBJ2-1. The CDR3 extends over 13 amino acids. Germline CDR1 is LNHDA and CDR2 is SQIVND (reference sequence). The chain's CDR3 is CASSNGLSNEQFF.

The V gene is TRBV14, the J gene TRBJ2-7. Looked up from germline, CDR1 is SGHDN and CDR2 is FVKESK. This CDR3 is 15 amino acids long. Here the CDR3 reads CASSPGILLSYEQYF.

This chain links TRBV7-9 with TRBJ2-7; TCRdb proposes TRBD1, but this gene call is untestable without DNA. Germline V gene sequence: CDR1 SEHNR, CDR2 FQNEAQ (reference sequence). The CDR3 consists of 15 residues. CDR3 sequence reads: CASSYTGTGIHEQYF.

The rearrangement links TRBV5-1 to TRBJ2-1; TCRdb picks TRBD2, but there is no DNA to check that call. The CDR3 is 19 residues long. Germline assignment: CDR1 SGHRS and CDR2 YFSETQ. The CDR3 protein is CASSLWVTSGRDRPSEQFF.

The V call is TRBV30, the J call TRBJ1-3. The CDR3 runs 14 residues. Germline-derived CDR1 and CDR2 are GTSNPN and SVGIG (reference sequence). The CDR3 protein is CAWSTVTSGNTIYF.

This chain's CDR3 is CSAGYYRGEDQPQHF. V usage is TRBV20-1 and J usage is TRBJ1-5; TCRdb's D gene call, TRBD1, goes unchecked for lack of DNA. This CDR3 comprises 15 residues. Germline V gene lookup returns CDR1 DFQATT and CDR2 SNEGSKA (reference sequence).

This sequence joins TRBV25-1 and TRBJ1-1. The length of the CDR3 is 15 residues. The germline gives CDR1 MGHDK, CDR2 SYGVNS. CDR3 sequence: CASSTSFSLNTEAFF.

The V and J genes are TRBV30 and TRBJ1-1. Looked up from germline, CDR1 is GTSNPN and CDR2 is SVGIG (reference sequence). The length of the CDR3 is 13 residues. The CDR3 is CAWSVSVGSEAFF.

This chain joins TRBV11-2 and TRBJ2-5. From germline, CDR1 is SGHAT and CDR2 FQNNGV. There are 15 residues in the CDR3. The CDR3 is CASSSEYSAQETQYF.

The chain combines TRBV19 with TRBJ1-1; TCRdb proposes TRBD1, but this gene call is untestable without DNA. Germline assignment: CDR1 LNHDA and CDR2 SQIVND (reference sequence). This CDR3 has 14 residues. CDR3 sequence reads: CASSVGTGNTEAFF.

The chain combines TRBV7-8 with TRBJ2-1; TCRdb picks TRBD2, but there is no DNA to check that call. The germline V gene has CDR1 SGHVS and CDR2 FQNEAQ. The CDR3 runs 16 residues. CDR3 protein: CASSSPERVRNNEQFF.

The rearrangement joins TRBV20-1 to TRBJ2-1; TCRdb gives TRBD2 as the D gene, but with no DNA this cannot be confirmed. CDR1 is DFQATT, CDR2 SNEGSKA, per germline (reference sequence). The CDR3 extends over 18 amino acids. This CDR3 reads CSARDRDSKRNMHNEQFF.

This rearrangement joins TRBV24-1 to TRBJ1-2; the TCRdb call, TRBD1, lacks DNA for checking. CDR3 length: 12 amino acids. CDR1 and CDR2 from the germline V gene are KGHDR and SFDVKD. The CDR3 protein is CATRPRGKGYTF.

V usage is TRBV15 and J usage is TRBJ2-1; TCRdb proposes TRBD2, but this gene call is untestable without DNA. CDR1 and CDR2 from the germline V gene are LNHNV and YYDKDF (reference sequence). There are 17 residues in the CDR3. This CDR3 is CATSGSRLAGPLGEQFF. Supplemented by reference TRBV15 and TRBJ2-1, the full variable domain reads DAMVIQNPRYQVTQFGKPVTLSCSQTLNHNVMYWYQQKSSQAPKLLFHYYDKDFNNEADTPDNFQSRRPNTSFCFLDIRSPGLGDTAMYLCATSGSRLAGPLGEQFFGPGTRLTVL.

The chain combines TRBV7-9 with TRBJ1-5. Germline V gives CDR1 SEHNR, CDR2 FQNEAQ (reference sequence). CDR3 length equals 14 residues. This CDR3 reads CASSPYGGGQPQHF.